These 20 T cell receptor beta chains were all obtained from the same sample, sequenced in a study of blood T cell repertoires in COVID-19. Sequencing used immunoSEQ multiplex PCR; TCRdb keeps in-frame clones, though not all of them. The sample gives some 220,000 clones, more than 80% of which show up once; roughly 5.5% is in the top ten. The sample consisted of peripheral blood. The source is a human donor in a cohort sampled during active COVID-19.

This sequence joins TRBV10-1 and TRBJ2-7; 9 bases map to TRBD1. The CDR3 has 14 residues. V lost 5 bases to trimming and J lost 5 bases; unmatched junction nucleotides: 7. Germline-derived CDR1 and CDR2 are WNHNN and SYGVQD (reference sequence). CDR3 coding DNA: TGCGCCAGCAGTTCCGGGACAGGGCTCGACGAGCAGTACTTC. Its translation is CASSSGTGLDEQYF.

This clone has just a few counts. The genes are TRBV14 and TRBJ2-1, with 9 bases lining up with TRBD2. V was clipped by 4 bases and J by 3 bases; unmatched bases: 7. The CDR3 length is 16 residues. Looked up from germline, CDR1 is SGHDN and CDR2 is FVKESK. The CDR3 DNA follows: TGTGCCAGCAGCCCTATAGCGGGAGCGGTCTACAATGAGCAGTTCTTC. Translation gives CASSPIAGAVYNEQFF. The entire variable domain, with the rest obtained from reference TRBV14 and TRBJ2-1, is as follows: EAGVTQFPSHSVIEKGQTVTLRCDPISGHDNLYWYRRVMGKEIKFLLHFVKESKQDESGMPNNRFLAERTGGTYSTLKVQPAELEDSGVYFCASSPIAGAVYNEQFFGPGTRLTVL.

The chain recombines TRBV24-1 with TRBJ1-6, with 9 bases identical to TRBD1. The germline gives CDR1 KGHDR, CDR2 SFDVKD. V dropped 3 bases and J dropped 9; count of bases not matched to a gene: 5. The CDR3 runs 15 residues. The DNA of the CDR3 is TGTGCCACCAGTGATGGGGGACAGGGAGGTTCACCCCTCCACTTT. Its translation: CATSDGGQGGSPLHF.

The chain has TRBV12-5 and TRBJ2-4; D possibly corresponds to TRBD1 (5 bases). This CDR3 is 17 amino acids long. The V end lost 1 base, the J end lost 0 bases, and 13 bases lay between the germline ends. Germline V gives CDR1 LGHNT, CDR2 FRNRAP. The chain's CDR3 is CASGLADSLVAKNIQYF. The CDR3, as DNA: TGTGCTAGTGGTTTGGCAGACAGTTTAGTAGCCAAAAACATTCAGTACTTC.

The CDR3 DNA is TGCGCCAGCAGATCCGGGACTAGCAACAATGAGCAGTTCTTC. Translating gives CASRSGTSNNEQFF. The rearrangement links TRBV5-1 to TRBJ2-1, with TRBD2 identical over 9 bases. With V trimmed by 5 bases and J by 5 bases, 5 bases remained unmatched. CDR1 is SGHRS and CDR2 is YFSETQ in the germline V gene. This CDR3 has 14 residues.

The chain uses TRBV25-1 and TRBJ1-4; TRBD1 is a possible D gene (6 bases). Trimming removed 5 bases at V and 8 bases at J, with 18 bases between. The length of the CDR3 is 15 residues. Per germline, CDR1 MGHDK and CDR2 SYGVNS. The CDR3 loop reads CASSTTGHPPEKLFF. CDR3 sequence (DNA): TGTGCCAGCAGTACAACGGGACACCCACCAGAAAAACTGTTTTTT.

The chain combines TRBV2 with TRBJ2-5; 8 bases fit TRBD2. Germline V gene sequence: CDR1 SNHLY, CDR2 FYNNEI. The CDR3 is 15 amino acids. V gave up 6 bases and J gave up 1 base; unmatched junction bases: 7. The CDR3 coding sequence is TGTGCCAGCAGGGCGGGAGGAGCCCCCCAAGAGACCCAGTACTTC. It is translated as CASRAGGAPQETQYF.

The chain couples TRBV5-1 to TRBJ2-7; no clear D. This CDR3 spans 13 amino acids. CDR1 is SGHRS, CDR2 YFSETQ, per germline. V was trimmed by 7 bases and J by 3 bases, leaving 14 bases between them. CDR3 residues: CASSKDILYEQYF. CDR3 sequence (DNA): TGCGCCAGCTCGAAAGACATACTCTACGAGCAGTACTTC.

In DNA form, the CDR3 reads TGTGCCAGCAGCGGGCGACTAGCGGGCAATGAGCAGTTCTTC. Translated, it gives CASSGRLAGNEQFF. The chain couples TRBV5-6 to TRBJ2-1; 10 bases line up with TRBD2. V was pared by 4 bases and J by 6 bases, with 4 bases of the junction left unmatched. Germline CDR1 reads SGHDT; CDR2 reads YYEEEE. There are 14 residues in the CDR3.

J is TRBJ1-6 and V is TRBV28; TRBD1 matches at 7 bases. The germline V gene has CDR1 MDHEN and CDR2 SYDVKM. CDR3 length equals 17 residues. V was pared by 5 bases and J by 0 bases, with 7 bases of the junction left unmatched. The CDR3 here is CASSPPGGSSYNSPLHF. The CDR3 DNA follows: TGTGCCAGCAGTCCACCAGGGGGAAGCTCCTATAATTCACCCCTCCACTTT.

The chain couples TRBV6-5 to TRBJ2-1, with 8 bases aligning to TRBD1. The CDR3 extends over 14 amino acids. Per germline, CDR1 MNHEY and CDR2 SVGAGI. Trimming cost V 6 bases and J 9 bases; bases outside gene matches: 10. CDR3 amino acids: CASRHRRGRSEQFF. The CDR3 nucleotides read TGTGCCAGCAGGCACCGCAGGGGGCGTAGTGAGCAGTTCTTC.

This clone has a single count. The chain couples TRBV19 to TRBJ1-1; 7 bases match TRBD1. The CDR3 is 13 residues long. Germline-derived CDR1 and CDR2 are LNHDA and SQIVND (reference sequence). With V trimmed by 7 bases and J by 1 base, 3 bases remained unmatched. For the CDR3, the DNA is TGTGCCAGTACGAGACAGGGGAACACTGAAGCTTTCTTT. The encoded protein is CASTRQGNTEAFF.

This clone was recorded at least ten times. This sequence joins TRBV19 and TRBJ2-2, with 9 bases that match TRBD2. Germline V gene data show CDR1 as LNHDA and CDR2 as SQIVND (reference sequence). The CDR3 is made up of 17 amino acids. With V trimmed by 10 bases and J by 4 bases, 16 bases remained unmatched. In nucleotides, the CDR3 is TGTGCCACCCGGAGGGCTAGCGGAGCGGGGGGCACCGGGGAGCTGTTTTTT. Amino acid sequence: CATRRASGAGGTGELFF.

V usage is TRBV24-1 and J usage is TRBJ2-2, with a possible D match to TRBD1 (6 bases). Germline values: CDR1 KGHDR, CDR2 SFDVKD. V was clipped by 4 bases and J by 8 bases, with 10 bases between them. The CDR3 runs 13 residues. The CDR3, as DNA: TGTGCCACCAGTGAAGCCGGGACAGGGGAGCTGTTTTTT. It yields the protein CATSEAGTGELFF.

The rearrangement uses TRBV4-2 and TRBJ2-1; the match to TRBD2 covers 11 bases. Germline values: CDR1 LGHNA, CDR2 YNFKEQ. CDR3 length: 18 amino acids. V was clipped by 0 bases and J by 5 bases; unmatched bases: 9. The CDR3 DNA is TGTGCCAGCAGCCAAGAAGGGCTAGCGGGGGGCCGAAACAATGAGCAGTTCTTC. It yields the protein CASSQEGLAGGRNNEQFF.

This clone has a single count. V usage is TRBV6-6 and J usage is TRBJ1-5, with D perhaps TRBD1 (6 bases). Germline CDR1 reads MNHNY; CDR2 reads SVGAGI (reference sequence). Trimming took off 5 bases at V and 3 bases at J, with 8 bases between the two ends. The CDR3 loop spans 13 amino acids. The chain's CDR3 is CASSDRSNQPQHF. The CDR3 DNA is TGTGCCAGCAGTGACAGGTCCAATCAGCCCCAGCATTTT.

Details on this clone: The junction departs from the called germline gene at one end, perhaps through a read error. The chain combines TRBV5-1 with TRBJ2-1, with TRBD2 identical over 8 bases. CDR1 is SGHRS, CDR2 YFSETQ, per germline. The CDR3 loop spans 15 amino acids. The CDR3, as DNA: TGCGCCAGCAGTGGCGGGAGGCACTCCTCCAATGAGCAGTTCTTC. Residues: CASSGGRHSSNEQFF.

About this clone itself: In the same sample, other DNA sequences code for this CDR3. The chain couples TRBV7-9 to TRBJ2-5; maybe TRBD1 (5 bases). The V and J ends lost 5 bases and 2 bases respectively, with 9 bases between them. The CDR3 totals 13 residues. Germline values: CDR1 SEHNR, CDR2 FQNEAQ (reference sequence). The DNA of the CDR3 is TGTGCCAGCAGCCTGGGGCAGCAAGAGACCCAGTACTTC. Amino acids: CASSLGQQETQYF.

The V and J genes are TRBV27 and TRBJ2-5; TRBD2 agrees at 12 bases. V lost 3 bases, J lost 5 bases, and 13 bases stayed unmatched. The CDR3 totals 18 residues. Germline V gene sequence: CDR1 MNHEY, CDR2 SMNVEV (reference sequence). The CDR3 coding sequence is TGTGCCAGCAGTTTGTCTAGCGGGAGGGCCGGGGTCTGGGAGACCCAGTACTTC. Protein: CASSLSSGRAGVWETQYF.

The chain carries TRBV5-4 and TRBJ1-6, with TRBD1 as a possible D gene (5 bases). Germline V gene lookup returns CDR1 SGHNT and CDR2 YYREEE (reference sequence). The CDR3 totals 16 residues. Trimming cost V 1 base and J 10 bases, with 18 bases left between them. CDR3 region: CASSLNGARSGSPLHF. In nucleotides, the CDR3 is TGTGCCAGCAGCTTGAATGGGGCGAGATCTGGGTCACCCCTCCACTTT.